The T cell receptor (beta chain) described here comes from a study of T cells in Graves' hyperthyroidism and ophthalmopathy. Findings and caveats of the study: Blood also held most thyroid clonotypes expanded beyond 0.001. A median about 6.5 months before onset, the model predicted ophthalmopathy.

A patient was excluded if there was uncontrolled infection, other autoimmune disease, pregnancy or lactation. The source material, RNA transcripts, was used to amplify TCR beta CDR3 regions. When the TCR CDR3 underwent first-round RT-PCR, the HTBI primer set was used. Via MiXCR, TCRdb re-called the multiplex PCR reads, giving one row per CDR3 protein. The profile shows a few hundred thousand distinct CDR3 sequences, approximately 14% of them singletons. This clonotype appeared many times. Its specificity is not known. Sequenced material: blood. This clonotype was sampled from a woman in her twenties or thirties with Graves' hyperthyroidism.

CDR3 sequence: CASSPGQALGPQHF. The CDR3 DNA reads as TGTGCCAGCAGCCCCGGACAGGCCCTGGGGCCCCAGCATTTT. The chain employs TRBV7-2 and TRBJ1-5; 7 nucleotides align to TRBD1. CDR3 length equals 14 residues. The V and J ends lost 5 bases and 9 bases, in that order; junction bases with no gene match: 10. Germline V gene lookup returns CDR1 SGHTA and CDR2 FQGNSA.